The 3 T cell receptor beta chains given below trace back to one sample, sequenced in a study of T cells in Graves' hyperthyroidism and ophthalmopathy. Amplification yielded TCR beta CDR3 regions, with RNA transcripts as the source. TCR CDR3 underwent first-round RT-PCR with the HTBI primer set. TCRdb fed the multiplex PCR reads into MiXCR, producing one record per CDR3 protein. The sample includes more than 300,000 distinct CDR3 sequences, 11% to 15% of them seen just once. The specimen sequenced was blood. The receptors stem from a woman younger than 45 with Graves' hyperthyroidism.

J is TRBJ1-2 and V is TRBV7-2, with 8 nucleotides matching TRBD1. V lost 5 bases to trimming and J lost 8 bases; unmatched junction nucleotides: 10. Germline CDR1 SGHTA, CDR2 FQGNSA. CDR3 length: 14 amino acids. CDR3 DNA: TGTGCCAGCAGCCCAGGGGGCAGGGGGTACGGCTACACCTTC. Protein: CASSPGGRGYGYTF.

This clonotype was detected a few times. V and J are TRBV7-3 and TRBJ2-1, with 7 bases that match TRBD1. The CDR3 sequence is 14 residues long. Per the germline V gene, CDR1 is SGHTA and CDR2 is FQGTGA. With 4 bases clipped from V and 7 bases from J, the junction kept 7 bases outside the gene matches. The CDR3 DNA follows: TGTGCCAGCAGCTCCAACAGGGGTGGGAATGAGCAGTTCTTC. This sequence encodes CASSSNRGGNEQFF.

This sequence joins TRBV6-1 and TRBJ1-5; D remains unclear. The CDR3 loop spans 14 amino acids. The germline V gene encodes CDR1 MNHNS and CDR2 SASEGT. The V and J ends lost 7 bases and 0 bases respectively, with 10 bases between them. The chain's CDR3 is CASNRRNSNQPQHF. The DNA for the CDR3 is TGTGCCAGCAACAGACGGAATAGCAATCAGCCCCAGCATTTT.